This T cell receptor (beta chain) was captured by sequencing in a study of molecular identifiers for immune sequencing clone quantification. TCRdb used MiXCR to reprocess the PCR reads, holding one entry per CDR3 protein. The repertoire has over 300,000 distinct CDR3 sequences, roughly 23% of them found once; the top ten carry around 0.7%. In regard to this clonotype: Just one base apart from a much larger clone, this may be a read error.

The CDR3 has 15 residues. CDR1 and CDR2 from the germline V gene are MGHRA and YSYEKL. The sequence was obtained from a human donor in good health. Some libraries in this study had Jurkat cell RNA spiked in. This rearrangement joins TRBV4-1 to TRBJ2-3; possible D gene TRBD1, 5 bases. The source material was naive CD8+ T cells from blood, with Jurkat cell RNA spiked in. The subset: FACS-sorted CD8+CD4-CCR7+CD45RA+ naive T cells. The CDR3 is CTSSPEPSGTDTQYF. Written as DNA, the CDR3 is TGCACCAGCAGCCCAGAACCCTCAGGGACAGATACGCAGTATTTT.